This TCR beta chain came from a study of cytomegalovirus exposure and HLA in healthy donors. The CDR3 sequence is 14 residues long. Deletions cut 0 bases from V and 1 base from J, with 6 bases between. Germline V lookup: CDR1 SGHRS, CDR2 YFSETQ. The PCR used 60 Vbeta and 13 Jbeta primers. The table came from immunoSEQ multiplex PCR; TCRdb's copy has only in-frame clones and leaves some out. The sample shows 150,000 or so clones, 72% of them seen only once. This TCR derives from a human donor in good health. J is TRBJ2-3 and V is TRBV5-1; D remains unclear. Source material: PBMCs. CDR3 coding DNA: TGCGCCAGCAGCTTGGTGCCGGGCACAGATACGCAGTATTTT. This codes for CASSLVPGTDTQYF.